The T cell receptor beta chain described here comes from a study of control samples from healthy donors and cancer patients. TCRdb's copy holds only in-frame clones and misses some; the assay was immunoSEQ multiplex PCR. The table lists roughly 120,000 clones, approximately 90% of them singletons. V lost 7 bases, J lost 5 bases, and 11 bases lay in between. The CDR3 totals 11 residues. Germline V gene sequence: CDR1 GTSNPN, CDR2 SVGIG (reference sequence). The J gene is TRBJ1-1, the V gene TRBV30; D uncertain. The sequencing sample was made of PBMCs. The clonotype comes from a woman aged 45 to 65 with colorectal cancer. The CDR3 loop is CALYRETEAFF. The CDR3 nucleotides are TGTGCCTTATACCGGGAAACTGAAGCTTTCTTT.